Listed below are T cell receptor beta chains from one sample, sequenced in a study of cytomegalovirus exposure and HLA in healthy donors. This table comes from immunoSEQ multiplex PCR, and its TCRdb copy is limited to in-frame clones, with some not included. Of 140,000 or so clones in the sample, approximately 65% were seen once. Sequenced input: PBMCs. The receptors come from a woman aged 55-75 years in good health and CMV-seronegative. CDR3s include the opening cysteine and the closing phenylalanine or tryptophan. D genes are given only for firm matches. Clone size is stated in some rows and not others, as once, few, many or a class when expanded.

size	V	J	D	CDR3	DNA
.	TRBV7-2	TRBJ1-5	.	CASSLGMAGRKPNQPQHF	TGTGCCAGCAGCTTAGGGATGGCAGGGCGCAAACCCAATCAGCCCCAGCATTTT
.	TRBV7-9	TRBJ2-7	.	CSSSSEDEQYF	TGTTCCAGCAGCTCCGAGGACGAGCAGTACTTC
.	TRBV9	TRBJ2-1	.	CASSVGGRGNNEQFF	TGTGCCAGCAGCGTAGGAGGCAGGGGAAACAATGAGCAGTTCTTC
.	TRBV7-2	TRBJ2-1	TRBD2	CASSLALAGGYNEQFF	TGTGCCAGCAGCTTAGCTTTGGCGGGAGGGTACAATGAGCAGTTCTTC
.	TRBV10-3	TRBJ2-3	TRBD2	CAISESNSGGPRTDTQYF	TGTGCCATCAGTGAGTCAAATAGCGGGGGGCCTCGCACAGATACGCAGTATTTT
.	TRBV5-1	TRBJ2-1	TRBD2	CASGVGSGALSYNEQFF	TGCGCCAGTGGTGTGGGTAGCGGGGCCTTATCCTACAATGAGCAGTTCTTC
.	TRBV19	TRBJ2-1	TRBD1	CASTDRGGLYNEQFF	TGTGCCAGTACAGACAGGGGAGGCCTCTACAATGAGCAGTTCTTC
few	TRBV21-1	TRBJ1-1	.	CASSKPLEGAWANTEAFF	TGTGCCAGCAGCAAACCCCTTGAGGGGGCGTGGGCGAACACTGAAGCTTTCTTT
.	TRBV19	TRBJ2-1	.	CASSIWGGDKNEQFF	TGTGCCAGTAGTATTTGGGGGGGCGATAAGAATGAGCAGTTCTTC
.	TRBV19	TRBJ1-1	TRBD1	CASSTRQGWTEAFF	TGTGCCAGTAGTACAAGACAGGGGTGGACTGAAGCTTTCTTT
.	TRBV28	TRBJ2-1	.	CASSSPAVSYNEQFF	TGTGCCAGCAGTTCACCAGCGGTCTCCTACAATGAGCAGTTCTTC
.	TRBV6-1	TRBJ1-2	.	CASSEAGAGRGYGYTF	TGTGCCAGCAGTGAAGCGGGGGCAGGTAGGGGGTATGGCTACACCTTC
once	TRBV11-2	TRBJ1-2	TRBD1	CASSRDRGYGYTF	TGTGCCAGCAGCCGGGACAGGGGGTATGGCTACACCTTC
.	TRBV7-9	TRBJ1-4	TRBD1	CSSSSTGGHEKLFF	TGTTCCAGCAGCTCGACAGGGGGCCATGAAAAACTGTTTTTT
.	TRBV6-5	TRBJ2-1	.	CASRRDGYNEQFF	TGTGCCAGCCGGAGGGATGGGTACAATGAGCAGTTCTTC
.	TRBV19	TRBJ2-5	.	CASSGDTVGMTQYF	TGTGCCAGTAGTGGGGACACCGTCGGGATGACCCAGTACTTC
.	TRBV5-6	TRBJ1-2	TRBD1	CASSRTGGIDGHTF	TGTGCCAGCAGTCGGACAGGGGGCATTGATGGCCACACCTTC
once	TRBV5-6	TRBJ2-7	TRBD2	CASSLLRTSGTGEQYF	TGTGCCAGCAGCTTACTCCGGACTAGCGGGACTGGCGAGCAGTACTTC
.	TRBV11-1	TRBJ2-1	TRBD2	CASSLGAPSGRRNNEQFF	TGTGCCAGCAGCTTAGGAGCCCCGAGCGGGAGAAGGAACAATGAGCAGTTCTTC
.	TRBV6-5	TRBJ2-1	.	CASSIPGLGYNEQFF	TGTGCCAGCAGTATACCAGGGTTGGGCTACAATGAGCAGTTCTTC
.	TRBV29-1	TRBJ2-1	.	CSVEVGRHEQFF	TGCAGCGTTGAAGTCGGTCGCCATGAGCAGTTCTTC
few	TRBV5-4	TRBJ2-7	.	CASSLQALSYEQYF	TGTGCCAGCAGCTTACAGGCCCTTAGCTACGAGCAGTACTTC
.	TRBV7-9	TRBJ1-5	TRBD1	CASSLAGTGRNQPQHF	TGTGCCAGCAGCTTAGCGGGGACAGGGCGCAATCAGCCCCAGCATTTT
.	TRBV19	TRBJ2-7	.	CASKTGDVNSYEQYF	TGTGCCAGCAAAACAGGAGACGTGAATAGCTACGAGCAGTACTTC
.	TRBV7-7	TRBJ1-3	TRBD1	CASSLDRGSGNTIYF	TGTGCTAGCAGCTTAGACAGGGGCTCTGGAAACACCATATATTTT
.	TRBV6-5	TRBJ2-7	TRBD2	CASSWREWGEQYF	TGTGCCAGCAGTTGGCGGGAGTGGGGCGAGCAGTACTTC